The sequence of this TCR beta chain was determined in a study of cytomegalovirus exposure and HLA in healthy donors. In regard to this clone: Its antigen remains unidentified.

Vbeta (60) and Jbeta (13) primers were used in the PCR. Repertoires were generated with immunoSEQ multiplex PCR, while TCRdb's copy carries only in-frame clones and drops some. The sample has roughly 110,000 clones, roughly two thirds seen once; the top ten hold about 8.3%. General study results and limits: CMV serostatus was the sole immune exposure data available.

V shed 7 bases and J shed 6 bases, with 15 bases lying between them. CDR1 is MDHEN and CDR2 is SYDVKM in the germline V gene. This CDR3 contains 13 residues. Sequencing used PBMCs. The receptor comes from a man between 18 and 35 years old in good health and CMV-seropositive. V and J are TRBV28 and TRBJ1-2, with a weak D call TRBD1 (5 bases). For the CDR3, the DNA is TGTGCCAGCACCTGGGGGGGTAGGGATGGCTACACCTTC. Residues: CASTWGGRDGYTF.